A single sample is the source of the 5 T cell receptor beta chains below, sequenced in a study of blood T cell repertoires in COVID-19. TCRdb's table, derived via immunoSEQ multiplex PCR, lists solely in-frame clones and lacks some. Found here are some 180,000 clones, roughly 93% of them singletons; the top ten hold about 4.9%. The sequencing sample was made of peripheral blood. All receptors derive from a man younger than 30 with COVID-19, enrolled during active disease.

J is TRBJ1-2 and V is TRBV27; tentative D call: TRBD1 (5 bases). Germline CDR1 and CDR2: MNHEY and SMNVEV (reference sequence). The ends were cut back, 3 bases at V and 5 bases at J, with 13 bases in the middle. This CDR3 is 14 amino acids long. CDR3 sequence: CASSFHPGGYGYTF. The DNA for the CDR3 is TGTGCCAGCAGTTTTCACCCCGGGGGGTATGGCTACACCTTC.

The chain combines TRBV5-1 with TRBJ2-7; the match to TRBD1 covers 10 bases. The CDR3 sequence is 13 residues long. Germline CDR1 is SGHRS and CDR2 is YFSETQ. V lost 4 bases, J lost 5 bases, and 3 bases stayed unmatched. In nucleotides, the CDR3 is TGCGCCAGCAGCGGGGACAGGGGAGACGAGCAGTACTTC. Encoded protein: CASSGDRGDEQYF.

This clone was observed once. The chain joins TRBV3-1 (or the pseudogene TRBV3-2) to TRBJ1-2, with D perhaps matching TRBD1 (6 bases). Trimming took off 4 bases at V and 6 bases at J, with 15 bases between the two ends. Per germline, CDR1 LGHDT and CDR2 YNNKEL (reference sequence). The CDR3 has 14 amino acids. The CDR3, as DNA: TGTGCCAGCAGCCGAAGCACGTCAGGGGATGGCTACACCTTC. It yields the protein CASSRSTSGDGYTF.

The rearrangement joins TRBV19 to TRBJ2-4; 7 nucleotides match TRBD2. V lost 2 bases, J lost 0 bases, and 4 bases stayed unmatched. This CDR3 comprises 16 residues. Germline CDR1 and CDR2: LNHDA and SQIVND (reference sequence). In nucleotides, the CDR3 is TGTGCCAGTAGTATAAGCGGGGTTATAGCCAAAAACATTCAGTACTTC. It is translated as CASSISGVIAKNIQYF.

This clone was found once. An end of the junction differs from the germline gene, which may be a read error. The gene calls are TRBV18 and TRBJ1-4; perhaps TRBD1 as D (5 bases). Germline assignment: CDR1 KGHSH and CDR2 LQKENI. The CDR3 runs to 17 residues. CDR3: CASSPRGGRTTNEKLLF. The CDR3 coding sequence is TGTGCCAGCTCACCACGGGGCGGACGAACAACTAATGAAAAACTGCTTTTT.